These T cell receptor beta chains were read from a single sample in a study of blood T cell repertoires in COVID-19. Sequenced by immunoSEQ multiplex PCR; TCRdb stores in-frame clones only, minus some. This sample has almost 250,000 clones, with 80% to 90% found just once. The sample taken for sequencing was PBMCs or T cells enriched from blood (not recorded which). The origin of the receptors is a woman in her 30s who had recovered from COVID-19. CDR3s include the opening cysteine and the closing phenylalanine or tryptophan. The D gene is left open where the match is weak. Size is omitted from some rows. Given values are once, few, many or a class for expanded clones.

CDR3: CASSQDRGTSGKGEQFF; DNA: TGCGCCAGCAGCCAAGATCGGGGGACTAGCGGGAAGGGTGAGCAGTTCTTC; size: NA; V: TRBV4-3; D: TRBD2; J: TRBJ2-1
CDR3: CASSYGSRGSYNEQFF; DNA: TGTGCCAGCAGTTACGGATCGCGGGGGTCCTACAATGAGCAGTTCTTC; size: NA; V: TRBV6-5; D: TRBD2; J: TRBJ2-1
CDR3: CASSFLGTSQETQYF; DNA: TGCGCCAGCAGCTTCCTAGGGACTTCCCAAGAGACCCAGTACTTC; size: NA; V: TRBV5-1; D: NA; J: TRBJ2-5
CDR3: CASSPRGGEQYF; DNA: TGTGCCAGCTCGCCGAGAGGGGGCGAGCAGTACTTC; size: NA; V: TRBV18; D: NA; J: TRBJ2-7
CDR3: CASSPPSSLAGVNEQFF; DNA: TGTGCCAGCTCACCACCTTCAAGTCTAGCGGGAGTAAATGAGCAGTTCTTC; size: NA; V: TRBV18; D: TRBD2; J: TRBJ2-1
CDR3: CASSEARGVTEAFF; DNA: TGTGCCAGTAGTGAAGCTCGGGGGGTCACTGAAGCTTTCTTT; size: NA; V: TRBV19; D: NA; J: TRBJ1-1
CDR3: CASSSDRGRIDTQYF; DNA: TGCGCCAGCAGCTCGGACAGGGGGCGCATAGATACGCAGTATTTT; size: NA; V: TRBV5-1; D: TRBD1; J: TRBJ2-3
CDR3: CASSVEGAQETQYF; DNA: TGTGCCAGCAGCGTTGAAGGGGCTCAAGAGACCCAGTACTTC; size: NA; V: TRBV7-8; D: NA; J: TRBJ2-5
CDR3: CASSQTQGGTEAFF; DNA: TGCGCCAGCAGCCAGACACAGGGTGGGACTGAAGCTTTCTTT; size: NA; V: TRBV5-1; D: NA; J: TRBJ1-1
CDR3: CAISETGHRGDIQYF; DNA: TGTGCCATCAGTGAAACGGGACATCGTGGGGACATTCAGTACTTC; size: NA; V: TRBV10-3; D: NA; J: TRBJ2-4
CDR3: CATSDRGQGGYTF; DNA: TGTGCCACCAGTGATCGCGGACAGGGTGGCTACACCTTC; size: NA; V: TRBV24-1; D: TRBD1; J: TRBJ1-2
CDR3: CASSQDSGGRLYGYTF; DNA: TGCGCCAGCAGCCAAGATTCTGGGGGCCGCCTCTATGGCTACACCTTC; size: NA; V: TRBV4-3; D: NA; J: TRBJ1-2
CDR3: CASSWTVNTEAFF; DNA: TGTGCCAGCAGTTGGACAGTAAACACTGAAGCTTTCTTT; size: NA; V: TRBV12-3/TRBV12-4; D: NA; J: TRBJ1-1
CDR3: CASSLPIGTGGRVNTEAFF; DNA: TGCGCCAGCAGCTTGCCTATCGGGACAGGGGGCCGGGTGAACACTGAAGCTTTCTTT; size: NA; V: TRBV5-1; D: TRBD1; J: TRBJ1-1
CDR3: CASSHLIAGERYNEQFF; DNA: TGCGCCAGCAGCCACCTTATAGCGGGAGAGAGGTACAATGAGCAGTTCTTC; size: NA; V: TRBV4-1; D: TRBD2; J: TRBJ2-1
CDR3: CASSLGARSGGYNEQFF; DNA: TGCGCCAGCAGCTTAGGGGCTCGAAGCGGGGGGTACAATGAGCAGTTCTTC; size: few; V: TRBV5-1; D: TRBD2; J: TRBJ2-1
CDR3: CASSQGSSGAYNEQFF; DNA: TGTGCCAGCAGCCAAGGATCTAGCGGAGCTTACAATGAGCAGTTCTTC; size: once; V: TRBV4-2; D: TRBD2; J: TRBJ2-1
CDR3: CASRLGQGRDNEQFF; DNA: TGCGCCAGCCGACTGGGACAGGGGCGCGACAATGAGCAGTTCTTC; size: NA; V: TRBV5-1; D: TRBD1; J: TRBJ2-1